These 12 T cell receptor beta chains came from one sample sequenced in a study of lymphopenia after photon versus proton radiotherapy. Assay used: immunoSEQ multiplex PCR; TCRdb lists only in-frame clones, some missing. The sample contains fewer than 25,000 clones, approximately 88% of which appear only once. The sequencing here drew on peripheral blood, taken from a patient treated with photon-based radiotherapy. The receptors here all came from a man aged 35 to 55 with gastric cancer.

The chain links TRBV10-2 to TRBJ1-1, with D uncertain. The V gene lost 2 bases and the J gene lost 3 bases, with 16 bases spanning the gap. Germline values: CDR1 WSHSY, CDR2 SAAADI. The CDR3 totals 16 residues. The CDR3 bases are TGCGCCAGCAGTGAGAGCCCCCTCGACGGCTACACTGAAGCTTTCTTT. Amino acid sequence: CASSESPLDGYTEAFF.

J is TRBJ2-3 and V is TRBV6-5; TRBD2 matches at 10 bases. The V gene end was trimmed by 6 bases and the J gene end by 11 bases; junction bases not matched to a gene: 2. CDR1 MNHEY and CDR2 SVGAGI come from the germline V gene. The CDR3 contains 11 residues. The CDR3 spells CASRLAGGQYF. The CDR3 DNA sequence: TGTGCCAGCAGATTAGCGGGGGGGCAGTATTTT.

This rearrangement joins TRBV5-4 to TRBJ2-3; 7 positions agree with TRBD1. After removal of 7 bases from V and 10 bases from J, the junction contained 12 bases not matched to a gene. The length of the CDR3 is 13 residues. In germline, CDR1 is SGHNT, CDR2 YYREEE (reference sequence). The CDR3 loop is CASGDPQGSAQYF. CDR3 DNA sequence: TGTGCCAGCGGGGACCCACAGGGGAGCGCGCAGTATTTT.

This rearrangement joins TRBV7-2 to TRBJ1-5; D remains unclear. This CDR3 is built from 14 residues. V was pared by 4 bases and J by 7 bases, with 14 bases between. The germline V gene has CDR1 SGHTA and CDR2 FQGNSA. CDR3 sequence reads: CASSSGVGHQPQHF. CDR3 coding DNA: TGTGCCAGCAGCTCAGGCGTCGGCCACCAGCCCCAGCATTTT.

This clone was seen a few times. V and J are TRBV28 and TRBJ1-5; TRBD1 matches 8 bases. This CDR3 has 16 amino acids. V gave up 8 bases and J gave up 0 bases; unmatched junction bases: 9. Germline CDR1 is MDHEN and CDR2 is SYDVKM. The DNA of the CDR3 is TGTGCCAGCCAGGGGGCGAAACTCGATAGCAATCAGCCCCAGCATTTT. This codes for CASQGAKLDSNQPQHF.

J is TRBJ2-5 and V is TRBV30; D possibly corresponds to TRBD1 (5 bases). V was pared by 7 bases and J by 5 bases, with 17 bases between. The CDR3 contains 13 residues. CDR1 and CDR2 from the germline V gene are GTSNPN and SVGIG (reference sequence). CDR3 DNA sequence: TGTGCCTCGACGACCCAGGGTGTTGAGACCCAGTACTTC. As protein: CASTTQGVETQYF.

The chain combines TRBV18 with TRBJ2-7; 7 nucleotides agree with TRBD1. V shed 4 bases, J shed 2 bases, and the junction held 5 bases outside the gene matches. This CDR3 has 14 amino acids. The germline gives CDR1 KGHSH, CDR2 LQKENI. In nucleotides, the CDR3 is TGTGCCAGCTCACTGCCGGGACAGCCCTACGAGCAGTACTTC. It yields the protein CASSLPGQPYEQYF. Filled out from reference TRBV18 and TRBJ2-7, the complete variable domain reads NAGVMQNPRHLVRRRGQEARLRCSPMKGHSHVYWYRQLPEEGLKFMVYLQKENIIDESGMPKERFSAEFPKEGPSILRIQQVVRGDSAAYFCASSLPGQPYEQYFGPGTRLTVT.

The chain employs TRBV7-2 and TRBJ1-1, with D possibly TRBD1 on 6 matching bases. Germline CDR1 is SGHTA and CDR2 is FQGNSA. This CDR3 has 15 residues. Trimming stripped 2 bases from V and 9 bases from J, with 19 bases between. In nucleotides, the CDR3 is TGTGCCAGCAGCTTATCCCACGGGGGGCAGGGACAAGCTTTCTTT. This translates into CASSLSHGGQGQAFF. The complete variable domain, with remaining parts taken from reference TRBV7-2 and TRBJ1-1, reads GAGVSQSPSNKVTEKGKDVELRCDPISGHTALYWYRQSLGQGLEFLIYFQGNSAPDKSGLPSDRFSAERTGGSVSTLTIQRTQQEDSAVYLCASSLSHGGQGQAFFGQGTRLTVV.

This clone occurred once. The chain joins TRBV27 to TRBJ1-3, with D possibly TRBD1 on 5 matching bases. Trimming stripped 4 bases from V and 0 bases from J, with 13 bases between. CDR1 is MNHEY, CDR2 SMNVEV, per germline (reference sequence). This CDR3 has 16 residues. CDR3 protein: CASSSRVLGSGNTIYF. DNA of the CDR3: TGTGCCAGCAGTTCCAGGGTGTTAGGCTCTGGAAACACCATATATTTT.

The rearrangement uses TRBV9 and TRBJ2-7; D is perhaps TRBD1 or TRBD2 (5 bases each). This CDR3 is 15 amino acids long. The germline V and J ends were trimmed by 1 base and 5 bases, with 16 bases remaining between them. The germline CDR1 and CDR2 sequences are SGDLS and YYNGEE. CDR3 nucleotide sequence: TGTGCCAGCAGCGTATCTGGGACGTTGGGGAACGAGCAGTACTTC. Encoded protein: CASSVSGTLGNEQYF.

As DNA, the CDR3 is TGTGCCAGCAGCGCCCCAGGGGGCGATGGCTACACCTTC. Protein sequence: CASSAPGGDGYTF. The rearrangement uses TRBV7-3 and TRBJ1-2, with 8 bases matching TRBD1. Germline V gene data show CDR1 as SGHTA and CDR2 as FQGTGA. V dropped 5 bases and J dropped 6; count of bases not matched to a gene: 5. This CDR3 is 13 amino acids long.

The rearrangement joins TRBV6-1 to TRBJ2-3; maybe TRBD2 (6 bases). The ends were cut back, 1 base at V and 6 bases at J, with 11 bases in the middle. The length of the CDR3 is 14 residues. Germline V gives CDR1 MNHNS, CDR2 SASEGT. The CDR3 spells CASSEGGVLDTQYF. The CDR3 DNA sequence: TGTGCCAGCAGTGAAGGGGGGGTACTGGATACGCAGTATTTT.